A selection of T cell receptor beta chains follows, all from one sample in a study of T cell changes during pregnancy in multiple sclerosis. Method: immunoSEQ multiplex PCR; TCRdb's copy keeps in-frame clones and lacks some. This table holds fewer than 80,000 clones, around nine tenths found once. The specimen was CD4+ T cells from peripheral blood mononuclear cells, collected in the third trimester of pregnancy. These receptors all stem from a female donor in good health, enrolled as a control in a pregnancy study. Each CDR3 is given with its conserved first and last residue. D genes are given only for firm matches. The size of a clone is reported for some rows only, either as once, few or many, or as a class for expanded clones.

CDR3 protein | CDR3 DNA | V gene | clone size | D gene | J gene
CASSLEGAVTDTQYF | TGTGCCAGCAGCTTAGAGGGGGCGGTCACAGATACGCAGTATTTT | TRBV11-3 | once | - | TRBJ2-3
CASSRSMGDRVTETQYF | TGTGCCAGCAGCCGTTCTATGGGGGACAGGGTTACAGAGACCCAGTACTTC | TRBV9 | once | TRBD1 | TRBJ2-5
CASSMGQGNTEAFF | TGTGCCAGCAGTATGGGACAGGGGAACACTGAAGCTTTCTTT | TRBV11-3 | - | TRBD1 | TRBJ1-1
CASSPRDRFSYEQYF | TGTGCCAGCAGCCCCCGGGACAGGTTCTCCTACGAGCAGTACTTC | TRBV5-8 | - | TRBD1 | TRBJ2-7
CASSPLGDRGMYGYTF | TGTGCCAGTAGTCCCCTAGGGGACAGGGGGATGTATGGCTACACCTTC | TRBV19 | once | TRBD1 | TRBJ1-2
CATSRDKAAGYGYTF | TGTGCCACCAGCAGAGATAAAGCCGCCGGCTATGGCTACACCTTC | TRBV15 | - | - | TRBJ1-2
CASSFRGFGSLPFNYGYTF | TGTGCCAGCAGCTTTAGAGGGTTCGGGTCTCTCCCCTTTAACTATGGCTACACCTTC | TRBV5-6 | - | - | TRBJ1-2
CASSIGPGTDGYTF | TGTGCCAGTAGTATAGGCCCCGGGACAGACGGCTACACCTTC | TRBV19 | - | TRBD1 | TRBJ1-2
CASSPREGSYNNSPLHF | TGTGCCAGCAGCCCGCGGGAGGGCTCATATAATAATTCACCCCTCCACTTT | TRBV11-2 | - | - | TRBJ1-6
CATSTDRTRGGTQYF | TGTGCCACCAGCACAGATCGGACTAGAGGTGGGACCCAGTACTTC | TRBV15 | - | TRBD2 | TRBJ2-5
CASQLAGGYNEQFF | TGTGCCAGCCAGCTAGCGGGGGGCTACAATGAGCAGTTCTTC | TRBV5-6 | - | TRBD2 | TRBJ2-1
CASRLGLAGGNAQYF | TGTGCCAGTAGATTGGGACTAGCGGGGGGGAACGCGCAGTATTTT | TRBV19 | once | TRBD2 | TRBJ2-3
CASSAGGANTGELFF | TGTGCCAGCAGCGCAGGCGGGGCTAACACCGGGGAGCTGTTTTTT | TRBV11-3 | once | - | TRBJ2-2
CASSLSGGGANYGYTF | TGTGCCAGCAGTTTATCGGGAGGGGGGGCGAACTATGGCTACACCTTC | TRBV28 | - | - | TRBJ1-2
CASNNQGNQETQYF | TGCGCCAGCAACAACCAGGGGAACCAAGAGACCCAGTACTTC | TRBV5-1 | - | - | TRBJ2-5
CASSTGDYGYTF | TGTGCCAGCAGTACAGGGGATTATGGCTACACCTTC | TRBV6-6 | - | TRBD1 | TRBJ1-2
CASSLNSGQGGRNSPLHF | TGTGCCAGCAGCTTAAACTCGGGACAGGGAGGTCGGAATTCACCCCTCCACTTT | TRBV11-2 | - | TRBD1 | TRBJ1-6
CARSLAGGPTSNQPQHF | TGTGCCAGAAGCTTAGCCGGCGGCCCTACGAGCAATCAGCCCCAGCATTTT | TRBV5-3 | - | - | TRBJ1-5
CASSPLQGAGELFF | TGTGCCAGCAGCCCACTACAGGGGGCCGGGGAGCTGTTTTTT | TRBV9 | - | TRBD1 | TRBJ2-2
CASKLADTGELFF | TGTGCCAGCAAACTAGCGGACACCGGGGAGCTGTTTTTT | TRBV2 | - | TRBD2 | TRBJ2-2
CASSPASGGTGELFF | TGTGCCAGCTCACCGGCTAGCGGGGGCACCGGGGAGCTGTTTTTT | TRBV18 | - | TRBD2 | TRBJ2-2
CSVSDGNYGYTF | TGCAGCGTTTCCGACGGGAACTATGGCTACACCTTC | TRBV29-1 | - | - | TRBJ1-2
CASSLLEGNEQFF | TGTGCCAGCTCACTCCTTGAGGGCAATGAGCAGTTCTTC | TRBV18 | - | - | TRBJ2-1
CASREELAASYEQYF | TGTGCCAGCAGGGAAGAACTAGCGGCCTCCTACGAGCAGTACTTC | TRBV2 | - | TRBD2 | TRBJ2-7